These 24 T cell receptor beta chains were sequenced from one sample in a study of blood T cell repertoires in COVID-19. This table comes from immunoSEQ multiplex PCR, and its TCRdb copy is limited to in-frame clones, with some not included. The table lists about 87,000 clones, roughly 75% of them singletons. Sequencing was performed on peripheral blood. The receptors were sampled from a woman aged 45-59 years with acute or convalescent COVID-19.

This clone was found once. The rearrangement links TRBV4-1 to TRBJ2-3; no definite D call. This CDR3 region has 15 residues. With 0 bases removed from V and 3 bases from J, the gap between germline ends came to 10 bases. Looked up from germline, CDR1 is MGHRA and CDR2 is YSYEKL. CDR3 loop: CASSQDGHPTDTQYF. The CDR3 nucleotides are TGCGCCAGCAGCCAAGATGGCCACCCGACAGATACGCAGTATTTT.

The chain employs TRBV19 and TRBJ1-1, with 8 bases matching TRBD1. Germline loops: CDR1 LNHDA, CDR2 SQIVND (reference sequence). V shed 5 bases and J 2 bases; nucleotides not matched to a gene: 10. CDR3 size: 16 residues. CDR3 in amino acids: CASSSPRDRKNTEAFF. For the CDR3, the DNA is TGTGCCAGTAGTTCTCCCCGGGACAGGAAAAACACTGAAGCTTTCTTT.

This sequence joins TRBV11-3 and TRBJ1-5; D is ambiguous. Germline CDR1 is SGHNT and CDR2 is YENEEA. The CDR3 has 12 residues. V was clipped by 7 bases and J by 6 bases, with 10 bases between them. The CDR3 bases are TGTGCCAGCACCCAGGAAGGTCAGCCCCAGCATTTT. Amino acid sequence: CASTQEGQPQHF. Based on the CDR3 plus reference TRBV11-3 and TRBJ1-5, the full variable domain is EAGVVQSPRYKIIEKKQPVAFWCNPISGHNTLYWYLQNLGQGPELLIRYENEEAVDDSQLPKDRFSAERLKGVDSTLKIQPAELGDSAVYLCASTQEGQPQHFGDGTRLSIL.

V usage is TRBV6-5 and J usage is TRBJ1-2; TRBD1 is a possible D gene (5 bases). V was cut by 6 bases and J by 6 bases, with 11 bases left in between. Germline CDR1 and CDR2: MNHEY and SVGAGI. The CDR3 covers 12 residues. CDR3 coding DNA: TGTGCCAGCAGCTATATAGGGGATGGCTACACCTTC. Amino acid sequence: CASSYIGDGYTF.

This CDR3 reads CASSFSFGTGNYGYTF. As DNA, the CDR3 is TGTGCCAGCAGTTTTTCATTCGGGACAGGGAACTATGGCTACACCTTC. The J gene is TRBJ1-2, the V gene TRBV27; 9 bases agree with TRBD1. The V segment lost 3 bases and the J segment 2 bases; nucleotides outside the gene matches: 7. There are 16 residues in the CDR3. CDR1 and CDR2 from the germline V gene are MNHEY and SMNVEV (reference sequence).

This chain uses TRBV14 with TRBJ2-1; D is perhaps TRBD1 (6 bases). Germline V gene sequence: CDR1 SGHDN, CDR2 FVKESK. The CDR3 is 17 residues long. V was pared by 3 bases and J by 7 bases, with 22 bases between. The CDR3, as DNA: TGTGCCAGCAGCCACTCAGGCCGTGGCAGGGGATCGAATGAGCAGTTCTTC. Its translation is CASSHSGRGRGSNEQFF. The entire variable domain, with the rest obtained from reference TRBV14 and TRBJ2-1, is as follows: EAGVTQFPSHSVIEKGQTVTLRCDPISGHDNLYWYRRVMGKEIKFLLHFVKESKQDESGMPNNRFLAERTGGTYSTLKVQPAELEDSGVYFCASSHSGRGRGSNEQFFGPGTRLTVL.

This rearrangement joins TRBV5-6 to TRBJ1-1; 7 nucleotides match TRBD1. V gave up 5 bases and J gave up 2 bases; unmatched junction bases: 6. The CDR3 extends over 14 amino acids. The germline V gene has CDR1 SGHDT and CDR2 YYEEEE. CDR3 sequence (DNA): TGTGCCAGCAGATCAGACAGGGCTAACACTGAAGCTTTCTTT. Protein: CASRSDRANTEAFF.

The gene calls are TRBV24-1 and TRBJ2-1, with 9 bases fitting TRBD2. Germline CDR1 is KGHDR and CDR2 is SFDVKD. V shed 5 bases, J shed 7 bases, and the junction held 8 bases outside the gene matches. The CDR3 runs to 15 residues. The CDR3 nucleotides are TGTGCCACCAGTGGCGCGGGGGGGAGCCAAAATGAGCAGTTCTTC. It encodes CATSGAGGSQNEQFF.

With regard to this clone: The germline gene is not matched at one end of the junction; a read error may be the cause. This chain links TRBV11-2 with TRBJ2-2, with TRBD1 matching 10 bases. Looked up from germline, CDR1 is SGHAT and CDR2 is FQNNGV. This CDR3 spans 14 amino acids. The CDR3 region has the DNA TGTGTCAGCAGACGGGGACAGGGGACCGGGGAGCTGTTTTTT. It specifies CVSRRGQGTGELFF.

The rearrangement links TRBV7-2 to TRBJ1-2; 9 positions match TRBD1. From germline, CDR1 is SGHTA and CDR2 FQGNSA. J was trimmed by 4 bases and V by 4 bases; bases with no gene match: 4. The CDR3 has 14 residues. For the CDR3, the DNA is TGTGCCAGCAGCTACAGGGGGCCTTCCTATGGCTACACCTTC. Protein: CASSYRGPSYGYTF.

CDR3 region: CASSLYRDSPLHF. The CDR3 DNA sequence: TGTGCCAGCAGCTTATATAGAGATTCACCCCTCCACTTT. V is TRBV7-2 and J is TRBJ1-6; D is unclear. V gave up 2 bases and J gave up 8 bases, with 7 bases separating them. The CDR3 runs to 13 residues. Germline CDR1 reads SGHTA; CDR2 reads FQGNSA. Looking up the rest from reference TRBV7-2 and TRBJ1-6 gives the full variable domain: GAGVSQSPSNKVTEKGKDVELRCDPISGHTALYWYRQSLGQGLEFLIYFQGNSAPDKSGLPSDRFSAERTGGSVSTLTIQRTQQEDSAVYLCASSLYRDSPLHFGNGTRLTVT.

The chain uses TRBV27 and TRBJ1-5; 9 bases match TRBD1. Trimming at V came to 5 bases and at J to 6 bases, leaving 5 bases not matched to a gene. This CDR3 region has 14 residues. The germline V gene encodes CDR1 MNHEY and CDR2 SMNVEV (reference sequence). CDR3: CASSPTGGLQPQHF. The CDR3 bases are TGTGCCAGCAGTCCAACAGGGGGCCTTCAGCCCCAGCATTTT.

This clone has more than one count but fewer than ten. V gene TRBV5-1 combines with J gene TRBJ2-7; perhaps TRBD1 as D (5 bases). CDR1 SGHRS and CDR2 YFSETQ come from the germline V gene. The CDR3 length is 12 residues. Trimming took off 2 bases at V and 5 bases at J, with 8 bases between the two ends. Written as DNA, the CDR3 is TGCGCCAGCAGCTTCACAGGAGACGAGCAGTACTTC. Translation gives CASSFTGDEQYF.

The chain links TRBV7-6 to TRBJ2-1; the D is unclear. The CDR3 loop spans 17 amino acids. Trimming stripped 0 bases from V and 1 base from J, with 13 bases between. CDR1 is SGHVS and CDR2 is FNYEAQ in the germline V gene. CDR3 loop: CASSLATSTLSYNEQFF. The DNA of the CDR3 is TGTGCCAGCAGCTTAGCTACCTCTACTTTATCCTACAATGAGCAGTTCTTC. Filled out from reference TRBV7-6 and TRBJ2-1, the complete variable domain reads GAGVSQSPRYKVTKRGQDVALRCDPISGHVSLYWYRQALGQGPEFLTYFNYEAQQDKSGLPNDRFSAERPEGSISTLTIQRTEQRDSAMYRCASSLATSTLSYNEQFFGPGTRLTVL.

This clone was seen just once. This sequence joins TRBV9 and TRBJ1-6; 8 bases agree with TRBD1. Germline V gene sequence: CDR1 SGDLS, CDR2 YYNGEE. The CDR3 has 15 residues. With 4 bases clipped from V and 10 bases from J, the junction kept 10 bases outside the gene matches. The CDR3: CASSPRTGNGSPLHF. As DNA, the CDR3 is TGTGCCAGCAGCCCCCGGACAGGGAATGGCTCACCCCTCCACTTT.

The chain is built from TRBV2 and TRBJ1-2; D uncertain. The CDR3 has 13 residues. With 6 bases removed from V and 4 bases from J, the gap between germline ends came to 12 bases. Germline V gene data show CDR1 as SNHLY and CDR2 as FYNNEI. In nucleotides, the CDR3 is TGTGCCAGCAGCTCCCCCCAGGCCTATGGCTACACCTTC. Protein product: CASSSPQAYGYTF.

J is TRBJ1-2 and V is TRBV30; D unresolved. This CDR3 has 13 amino acids. CDR1 and CDR2 from the germline V gene are GTSNPN and SVGIG (reference sequence). The V end was cut by 0 bases, the J end by 0 bases, with 5 bases between. DNA of the CDR3: TGTGCCTGGAGTGTAGAGGCTAACTATGGCTACACCTTC. Its translation is CAWSVEANYGYTF.

Only one count was recorded for this clone. The V and J genes are TRBV27 and TRBJ1-2; perhaps TRBD1 as D (5 bases). V was pared by 6 bases and J by 4 bases, with 15 bases between. CDR3 length: 14 residues. Germline V gene sequence: CDR1 MNHEY, CDR2 SMNVEV (reference sequence). The CDR3, as DNA: TGTGCCAGCAGCTCGCCGGGACTCCCCTATGGCTACACCTTC. It codes for CASSSPGLPYGYTF.

In its sample, this clone was seen a few times. The CDR3 sequence: CASSLPLAGGNEQFF. The CDR3 nucleotides read TGTGCCAGCAGCTTACCACTAGCGGGGGGTAATGAGCAGTTCTTC. This chain links TRBV5-4 with TRBJ2-1; TRBD2 agrees at 12 bases. CDR1 SGHNT and CDR2 YYREEE come from the germline V gene (reference sequence). V trimming: 2 bases; J trimming: 7 bases; junction bases outside the gene matches: 4. CDR3 length: 15 amino acids. The whole variable domain, filled in from reference TRBV5-4 and TRBJ2-1, reads ETGVTQSPTHLIKTRGQQVTLRCSSQSGHNTVSWYQQALGQGPQFIFQYYREEENGRGNFPPRFSGLQFPNYSSELNVNALELDDSALYLCASSLPLAGGNEQFFGPGTRLTVL.

The table lists this clone with a few counts. The V gene is TRBV15, the J gene TRBJ2-1, with D perhaps TRBD1 (6 bases). There are 13 residues in the CDR3. The germline CDR1 and CDR2 sequences are LNHNV and YYDKDF (reference sequence). V lost 9 bases to trimming and J lost 3 bases, with 12 bases between them. CDR3 coding DNA: TGTGCCACTCAGGGGCAGAACTACAATGAGCAGTTCTTC. The encoded protein is CATQGQNYNEQFF. The full variable domain, its missing parts supplied by reference TRBV15 and TRBJ2-1, is DAMVIQNPRYQVTQFGKPVTLSCSQTLNHNVMYWYQQKSSQAPKLLFHYYDKDFNNEADTPDNFQSRRPNTSFCFLDIRSPGLGDTAMYLCATQGQNYNEQFFGPGTRLTVL.

This chain links TRBV7-2 with TRBJ2-3; tentatively, D is TRBD1 (5 bases). The CDR3 sequence is 15 residues long. Trimming cost V 4 bases and J 5 bases, with 16 bases left between them. CDR1 is SGHTA and CDR2 is FQGNSA in the germline V gene. CDR3 sequence: CASSSRVGLGDTQYF. DNA of the CDR3: TGTGCCAGCAGCTCCAGGGTAGGCTTAGGAGATACGCAGTATTTT.

V and J are TRBV15 and TRBJ1-1; 7 nucleotides match TRBD1. Trimming at V came to 5 bases and at J to 5 bases, leaving 5 bases not matched to a gene. This CDR3 spans 13 amino acids. CDR1 is LNHNV and CDR2 is YYDKDF in the germline V gene (reference sequence). The CDR3 loop is CATSFSGGTEAFF. In nucleotides, the CDR3 is TGTGCCACCAGCTTTTCAGGGGGGACTGAAGCTTTCTTT.

This clone was seen only once. This chain uses TRBV13 with TRBJ2-7, with TRBD1 as a possible D gene (7 bases). CDR3 length: 15 amino acids. The V gene's germline CDR1 is PRHDT and CDR2 FYEKMQ (reference sequence). Trimming pared 5 bases from V and 0 bases from J, leaving 14 bases between. The CDR3 bases are TGTGCCAGCAGCCCCAGGGGGGATCTCTCCTACGAGCAGTACTTC. Translated, it gives CASSPRGDLSYEQYF.

The genes are TRBV4-2 and TRBJ1-3; 7 bases are shared with TRBD1. The CDR3 sequence is 16 residues long. J gave up 0 bases and V 1 base, and 3 bases lay outside the gene matches. The germline V gene has CDR1 LGHNA and CDR2 YNFKEQ. The CDR3 DNA is TGTGCCAGCAGCCAAGGACAGGGTGTCTCTGGAAACACCATATATTTT. This encodes CASSQGQGVSGNTIYF.